This T cell receptor beta chain emerged from a study of control samples from healthy donors and cancer patients. This CDR3 has 17 residues. Trimming shortened V by 4 bases and J by 1 base, and 18 bases separated the two germline ends. Germline CDR1 reads SGHRS; CDR2 reads YFSETQ. The table came from immunoSEQ multiplex PCR; TCRdb's copy has only in-frame clones and leaves some out. The sample contains fewer than 200,000 clones, about 90% of which appear only once. The chain joins TRBV5-1 to TRBJ1-3, with a tentative D call TRBD1 (5 bases). The source material was blood. This sequence originates from a man in his thirties or forties in good health. The CDR3 reads CASSPAGTVRSGNTIYF. CDR3 sequence (DNA): TGCGCCAGCAGCCCGGCCGGGACCGTCCGATCTGGAAACACCATATATTTT.